The source of this T cell receptor beta chain is a study of T cell responses to AZD1222 COVID-19 vaccine. In the case of this clone: What it binds is not known.

Whole-study findings and limits: Compared with day 0, the breadth and depth of the Spike-specific TCR repertoire rose significantly after two doses of AZD1222. Reports indicate that nearly half of spike-specific TCRs are directed at unmutated variant regions.

Some clones are missing from TCRdb's copy, which holds only in-frame ones; the method was immunoSEQ multiplex PCR. In the table there are about 95,000 clones, approximately 88% of which are singletons. With V trimmed by 6 bases and J by 1 base, 2 bases remained unmatched. The germline gives CDR1 SQVTM, CDR2 ANQGSEA. There are 12 residues in the CDR3. The TCR originated in an adult in good health. V usage is TRBV29-1 and J usage is TRBJ1-1; 7 bases are shared with TRBD1. This specimen consisted of peripheral blood, obtained on day 0 of AZD1222 vaccination. As DNA, the CDR3 is TGCAGCGTACGGACAGGGAACACTGAAGCTTTCTTT. This translates into CSVRTGNTEAFF.